This T cell receptor beta chain is drawn from a study of T cells in Graves' hyperthyroidism and ophthalmopathy. Across the whole study: Blood was drawn when the patient was first diagnosed and still untreated.

This clonotype was counted ten times or more. Its specificity is unknown. Pregnant or lactating patients were excluded, as were those with uncontrolled infection or other autoimmune disease. General study findings and limits: Most clonotypes that expanded in the thyroid above 0.001 also showed up in blood.

Amplification targeted TCR beta CDR3 regions from RNA transcripts. The TCR CDR3 was amplified in a first-round RT-PCR using the HTBI primer set. MiXCR, applied by TCRdb to the multiplex PCR reads, yields one record per CDR3 protein. The profile covers about 350,000 distinct CDR3 sequences, with around 18% appearing a single time and 15% to 19% taken by the ten largest. The germline V and J ends were trimmed by 2 bases and 0 bases, with 10 bases remaining between them. The germline V gene has CDR1 GTSNPN and CDR2 SVGIG (reference sequence). The CDR3 is 14 residues long. The sequencing sample was made of blood. The rearrangement uses TRBV30 and TRBJ1-1; possible D gene TRBD1, 6 bases. The receptor's source is a woman aged 40 to 50 with Graves' ophthalmopathy. The CDR3: CAWSSGVMNTEAFF. The DNA of the CDR3 is TGTGCCTGGAGTTCAGGGGTCATGAACACTGAAGCTTTCTTT.